This section outlines one TCR beta chain sequence together with its context. Its cognate antigen is unknown. This record belongs to a study of shared clonotypes between healthy human individuals. Looking at the study overall: Donors, aged 18 to 49, were a couple of women and three men. Each donor's CD8 memory used one plate, CD8 naive two, each CD4 subset three. General study results and limits: Researchers sampled only blood; tissue repertoires likely differ.

CDR3 length: 15 residues. Germline V gene data show CDR1 as SGHRS and CDR2 as YFSETQ. Trimming stripped 0 bases from V and 0 bases from J, with 7 bases between. Libraries were prepared by immunoSEQ multiplex PCR; TCRdb keeps only in-frame clonotypes and omits some of them. Seen here are 950,000 to 1,100,000 clones, 65% to 75% observed once, and the top ten hold roughly 1.5%. The TCR originated in a man aged 18 to 30 in good health. The material sequenced was memory CD4+ T cells sorted from blood. Stated subset: CD45RA-negative fraction. The rearrangement joins TRBV5-1 to TRBJ2-1, with D uncertain. CDR3 region: CASSLGTRSYNEQFF. CDR3 in DNA: TGCGCCAGCAGCTTGGGGACGCGCTCCTACAATGAGCAGTTCTTC.